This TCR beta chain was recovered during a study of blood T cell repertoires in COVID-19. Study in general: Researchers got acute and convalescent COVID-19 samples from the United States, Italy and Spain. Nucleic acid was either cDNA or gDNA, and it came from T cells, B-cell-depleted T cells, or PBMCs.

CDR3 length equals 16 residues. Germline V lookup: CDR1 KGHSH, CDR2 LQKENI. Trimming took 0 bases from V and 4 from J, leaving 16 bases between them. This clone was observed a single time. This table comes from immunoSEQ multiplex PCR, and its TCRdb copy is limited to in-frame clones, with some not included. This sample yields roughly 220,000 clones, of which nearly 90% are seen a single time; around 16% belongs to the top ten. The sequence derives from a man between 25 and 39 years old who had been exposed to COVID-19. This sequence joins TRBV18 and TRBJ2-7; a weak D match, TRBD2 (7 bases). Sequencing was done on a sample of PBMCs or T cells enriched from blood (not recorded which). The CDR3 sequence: CASSPPGTNGGYEQYF. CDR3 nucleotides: TGTGCCAGCTCACCACCGGGGACAAACGGGGGGTACGAGCAGTACTTC.